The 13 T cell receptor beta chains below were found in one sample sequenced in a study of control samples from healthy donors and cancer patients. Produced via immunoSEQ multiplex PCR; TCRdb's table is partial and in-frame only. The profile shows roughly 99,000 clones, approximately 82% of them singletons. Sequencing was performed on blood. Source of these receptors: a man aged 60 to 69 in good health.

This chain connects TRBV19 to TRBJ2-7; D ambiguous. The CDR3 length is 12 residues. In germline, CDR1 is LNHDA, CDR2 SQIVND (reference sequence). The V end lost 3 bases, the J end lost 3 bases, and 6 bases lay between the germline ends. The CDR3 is CASSIGSYEQYF. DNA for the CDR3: TGTGCCAGTAGTATTGGCAGCTACGAGCAGTACTTC.

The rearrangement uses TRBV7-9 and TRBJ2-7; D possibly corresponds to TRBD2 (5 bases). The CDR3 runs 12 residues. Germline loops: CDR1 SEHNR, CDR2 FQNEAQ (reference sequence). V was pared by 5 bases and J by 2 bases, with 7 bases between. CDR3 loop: CASSVGTYEQYF. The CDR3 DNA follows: TGTGCCAGCAGCGTCGGGACCTACGAGCAGTACTTC.

For the CDR3, the DNA is TGTGCCAGCAGCTTAACGACTAGCGGGGGCTACAATGAGCAGTTCTTC. Translation: CASSLTTSGGYNEQFF. The gene calls are TRBV7-3 and TRBJ2-1, with TRBD2 matching 12 bases. The CDR3 runs 16 residues. The ends lost 0 bases at V and 3 bases at J; junction bases unmatched: 0. Germline V gene data show CDR1 as SGHTA and CDR2 as FQGTGA.

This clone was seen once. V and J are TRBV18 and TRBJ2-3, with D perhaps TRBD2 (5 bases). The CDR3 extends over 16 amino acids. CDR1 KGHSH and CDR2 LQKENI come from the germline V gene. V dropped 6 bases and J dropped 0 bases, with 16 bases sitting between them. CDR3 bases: TGTGCCAGCTCCTCGGGGTCAGCGGTCAGCACAGATACGCAGTATTTT. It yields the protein CASSSGSAVSTDTQYF.

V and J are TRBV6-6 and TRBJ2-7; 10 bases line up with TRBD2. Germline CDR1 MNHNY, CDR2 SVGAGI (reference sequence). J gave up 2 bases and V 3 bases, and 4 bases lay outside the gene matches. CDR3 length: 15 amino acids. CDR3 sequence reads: CASSYVLAGAYEQYF. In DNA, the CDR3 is TGTGCCAGCAGTTATGTGCTAGCGGGGGCCTACGAGCAGTACTTC.

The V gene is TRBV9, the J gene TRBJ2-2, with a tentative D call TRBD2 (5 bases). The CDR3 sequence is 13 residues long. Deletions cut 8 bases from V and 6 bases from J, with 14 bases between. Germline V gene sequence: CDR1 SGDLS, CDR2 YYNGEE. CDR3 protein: CASNGDPSGELFF. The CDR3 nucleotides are TGTGCCAGTAACGGGGATCCCTCCGGGGAGCTGTTTTTT.

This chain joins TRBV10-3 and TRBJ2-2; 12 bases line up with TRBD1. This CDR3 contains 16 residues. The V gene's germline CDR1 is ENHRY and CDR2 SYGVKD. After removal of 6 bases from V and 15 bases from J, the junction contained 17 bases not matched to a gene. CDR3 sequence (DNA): TGTGCCATCAGCGACCGGGACAGGGGGCCCGAGTTGTTGGTGTTTTTT. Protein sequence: CAISDRDRGPELLVFF.

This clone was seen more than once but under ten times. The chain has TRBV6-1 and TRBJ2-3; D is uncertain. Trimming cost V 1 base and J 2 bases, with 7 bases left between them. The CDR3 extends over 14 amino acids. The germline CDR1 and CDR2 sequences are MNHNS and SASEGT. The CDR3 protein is CASSEDRHTDTQYF. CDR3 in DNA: TGTGCCAGCAGTGAAGACAGACACACAGATACGCAGTATTTT.

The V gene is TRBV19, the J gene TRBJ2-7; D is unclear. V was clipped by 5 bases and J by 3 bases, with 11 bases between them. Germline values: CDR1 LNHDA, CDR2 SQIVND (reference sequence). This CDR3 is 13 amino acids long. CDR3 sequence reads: CASSVRRGYEQYF. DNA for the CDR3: TGTGCCAGTAGTGTCCGTCGAGGCTACGAGCAGTACTTC.

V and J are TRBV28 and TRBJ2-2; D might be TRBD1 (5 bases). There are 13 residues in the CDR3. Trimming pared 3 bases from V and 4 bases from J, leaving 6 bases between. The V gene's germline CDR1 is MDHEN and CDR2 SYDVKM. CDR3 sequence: CASSFRVTGELFF. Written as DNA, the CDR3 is TGTGCCAGCAGTTTCAGGGTCACCGGGGAGCTGTTTTTT.

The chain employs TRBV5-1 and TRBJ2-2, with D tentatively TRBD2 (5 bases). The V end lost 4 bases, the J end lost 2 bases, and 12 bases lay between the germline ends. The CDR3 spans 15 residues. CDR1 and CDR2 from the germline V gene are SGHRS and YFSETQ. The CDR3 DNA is TGCGCCAGCAGCACGGACGGGGTAAACACCGGGGAGCTGTTTTTT. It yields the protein CASSTDGVNTGELFF. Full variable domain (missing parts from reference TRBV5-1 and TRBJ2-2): KAGVTQTPRYLIKTRGQQVTLSCSPISGHRSVSWYQQTPGQGLQFLFEYFSETQRNKGNFPGRFSGRQFSNSRSEMNVSTLELGDSALYLCASSTDGVNTGELFFGEGSRLTVL.

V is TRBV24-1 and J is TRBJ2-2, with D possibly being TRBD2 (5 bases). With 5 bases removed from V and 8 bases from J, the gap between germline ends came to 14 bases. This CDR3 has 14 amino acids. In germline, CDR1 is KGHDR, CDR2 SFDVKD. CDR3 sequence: CATSGQERSGELFF. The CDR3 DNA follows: TGTGCCACCAGTGGGCAGGAGCGGTCTGGGGAGCTGTTTTTT.

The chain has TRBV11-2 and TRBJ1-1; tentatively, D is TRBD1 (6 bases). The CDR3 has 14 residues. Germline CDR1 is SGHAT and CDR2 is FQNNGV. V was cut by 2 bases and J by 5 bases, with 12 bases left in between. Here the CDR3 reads CASSLMGGRTEAFF. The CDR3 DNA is TGTGCCAGCAGCTTAATGGGGGGGCGGACTGAAGCTTTCTTT.